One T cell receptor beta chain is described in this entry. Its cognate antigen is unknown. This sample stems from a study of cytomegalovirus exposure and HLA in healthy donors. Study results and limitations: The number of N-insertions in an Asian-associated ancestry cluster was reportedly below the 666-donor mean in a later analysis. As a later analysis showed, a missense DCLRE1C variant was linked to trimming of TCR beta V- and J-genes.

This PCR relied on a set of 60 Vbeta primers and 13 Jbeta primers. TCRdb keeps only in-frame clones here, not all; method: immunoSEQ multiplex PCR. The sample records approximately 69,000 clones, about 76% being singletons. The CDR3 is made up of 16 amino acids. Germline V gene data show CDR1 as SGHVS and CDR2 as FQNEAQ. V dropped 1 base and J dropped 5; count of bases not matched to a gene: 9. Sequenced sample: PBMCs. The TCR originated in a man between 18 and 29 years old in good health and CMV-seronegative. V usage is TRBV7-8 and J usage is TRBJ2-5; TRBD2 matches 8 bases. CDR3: CASSLEQAGVRETQYF. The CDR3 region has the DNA TGTGCCAGCAGCTTAGAGCAAGCGGGGGTGCGGGAGACCCAGTACTTC. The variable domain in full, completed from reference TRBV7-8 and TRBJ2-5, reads GAGVSQSPRYKVAKRGQDVALRCDPISGHVSLFWYQQALGQGPEFLTYFQNEAQLDKSGLPSDRFFAERPEGSVSTLKIQRTQQEDSAVYLCASSLEQAGVRETQYFGPGTRLLVL.